The entry below describes one T cell receptor beta chain. These data are taken from a study of T cell responses to AZD1222 COVID-19 vaccine. Using immunoSEQ multiplex PCR, the repertoire was profiled, and TCRdb retains in-frame clones only, with some absent. The sample has about 100,000 clones, about 90% seen once. This TCR came from an adult in good health. The starting material was peripheral blood, obtained on day 0 of AZD1222 vaccination.

DNA for the CDR3: TGTGCCAGTAGTGTAGGTCCGGGGAAAGAGCAGTACTTC. Translating it yields CASSVGPGKEQYF. The chain recombines TRBV19 with TRBJ2-7, with D possibly matching TRBD2 (5 bases). The V gene's germline CDR1 is LNHDA and CDR2 SQIVND (reference sequence). Between the trimmed V and J ends, which lost 5 bases and 7 bases, there was a span of 15 bases. This CDR3 is 13 amino acids long.